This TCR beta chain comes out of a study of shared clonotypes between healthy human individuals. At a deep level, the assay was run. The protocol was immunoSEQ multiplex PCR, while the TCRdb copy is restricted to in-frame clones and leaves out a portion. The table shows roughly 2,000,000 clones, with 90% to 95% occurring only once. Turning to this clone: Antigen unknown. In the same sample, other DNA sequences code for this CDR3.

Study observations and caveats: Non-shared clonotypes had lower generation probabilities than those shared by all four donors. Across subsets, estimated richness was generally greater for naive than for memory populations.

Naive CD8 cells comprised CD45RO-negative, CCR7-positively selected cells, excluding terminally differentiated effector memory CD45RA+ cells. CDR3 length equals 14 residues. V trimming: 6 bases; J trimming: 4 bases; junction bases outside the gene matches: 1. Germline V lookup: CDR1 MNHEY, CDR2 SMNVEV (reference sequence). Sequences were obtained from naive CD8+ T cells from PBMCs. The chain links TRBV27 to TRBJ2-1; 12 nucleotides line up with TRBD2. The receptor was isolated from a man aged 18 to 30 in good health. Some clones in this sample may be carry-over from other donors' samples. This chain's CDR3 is CASSGTSGYNEQFF. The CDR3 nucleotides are TGTGCCAGCAGCGGGACTAGCGGGTACAATGAGCAGTTCTTC.